This T cell receptor beta chain stems from a study of Graves' ophthalmopathy and Graves' hyperthyroidism. Points from the study as a whole: Discrimination between ophthalmopathy and stable hyperthyroidism by a 13-signature model showed approximately 89% sensitivity and roughly 80% specificity.

Regarding this clonotype: Its antigen is currently unknown.

RNA transcripts were the template, and TCR beta CDR3 regions were amplified from them. RT-PCR with HTBI primers came first, then second-round multiplex PCR. MiXCR, run by TCRdb on the multiplex PCR reads, gives a single entry per CDR3 protein. The profile covers about 210,000 distinct CDR3 sequences, with just under 30% appearing a single time and over 7.5% taken by the ten largest. Germline assignment: CDR1 SGHTA and CDR2 FQGNSA. The CDR3 has 14 residues. Between the trimmed V and J ends, which lost 2 bases and 3 bases, there was a span of 11 bases. Clinical symptoms, serum thyroxine, TRAb, thyroid ultrasound and orbital computed tomography formed the basis of diagnosis.

Sequencing input: peripheral blood. This clonotype originated in a man between 50 and 59 years old with Graves' ophthalmopathy. The chain couples TRBV7-2 to TRBJ2-7; D is uncertain. CDR3 loop: CASSLWDNYYEQYF. As DNA, the CDR3 is TGTGCCAGCAGCTTATGGGATAATTACTACGAGCAGTACTTC.